This T cell receptor beta chain was observed in a study of T cells after yellow fever vaccination. Study outcomes and limitations: Post-booster samples contained most primary-vaccination clones (around 95% CD4, about 90% CD8).

The CDR3 consists of 17 residues. Germline V gene lookup returns CDR1 SGDLS and CDR2 YYNGEE. The germline V and J ends were trimmed by 0 bases and 5 bases, with 15 bases remaining between them. This clonotype was counted a few times. What it binds is unknown. UMIs and a universal primer site were added when TCR cDNA was made by 5'RACE template switching. TCRdb re-called the 5' RACE reads through MiXCR, storing one row per CDR3 protein. Among some 670,000 distinct CDR3 sequences listed, 10% to 15% were seen once. The chain joins TRBV9 to TRBJ1-6; the D gene is possibly TRBD1 (5 bases). Sequenced material: PBMCs, taken on the day of the yellow fever booster vaccination. This clonotype was sampled from a man in his thirties or forties who received the YFV17D yellow fever vaccine. Here the CDR3 reads CASSVVGGLGDNSPLHF. In DNA form, the CDR3 reads TGTGCCAGCAGCGTAGTGGGGGGACTCGGCGATAATTCACCCCTCCACTTT.